These T cell receptor beta chains were read from a single sample in a study of blood T cell repertoires in COVID-19. Repertoires were generated with immunoSEQ multiplex PCR, while TCRdb's copy carries only in-frame clones and drops some. The data contain a few hundred thousand clones, around 83% of them seen just once; the ten biggest clones take up over 4%. The sample consisted of PBMCs or T cells enriched from blood (not recorded which). The source of these receptors is a man aged 35 to 55 who had been exposed to COVID-19. Both conserved end residues are part of each CDR3. A D gene is named only where the DNA matches it firmly. Only part of the rows carry a size: once, few, many, or a class if the clone is expanded.

clone size: many
D gene: .
J gene: TRBJ1-1
V gene: TRBV7-9
CDR3 DNA: TGTGCCAGCAGCTTCGTTCCGGGGAACACTGAAGCTTTCTTT
CDR3 protein: CASSFVPGNTEAFF

clone size: .
D gene: TRBD1
J gene: TRBJ1-5
V gene: TRBV18
CDR3 DNA: TGTGCCAGCTCACCAGGGACAGAGAATCAGCCCCAGCATTTT
CDR3 protein: CASSPGTENQPQHF

clone size: .
D gene: .
J gene: TRBJ2-5
V gene: TRBV6-4
CDR3 DNA: TGTGCCAGCAGTCACAGGGAGGAGACCCAGTACTTC
CDR3 protein: CASSHREETQYF

clone size: .
D gene: TRBD1
J gene: TRBJ1-5
V gene: TRBV24-1
CDR3 DNA: TGTGCCACCAGTGATGGACAGGGGGGTCAGCCCCAGCATTTT
CDR3 protein: CATSDGQGGQPQHF

clone size: .
D gene: TRBD1
J gene: TRBJ1-2
V gene: TRBV12-3/TRBV12-4
CDR3 DNA: TGTGCCAGCTCAGGGGGCTATGGCTCCACCTTC
CDR3 protein: CASSGGYGSTF

clone size: .
D gene: .
J gene: TRBJ2-1
V gene: TRBV7-3
CDR3 DNA: TGTGCCAGCAGGTCGAGACAGGGAGGCAATGAGCAGTTCTTC
CDR3 protein: CASRSRQGGNEQFF

clone size: .
D gene: .
J gene: TRBJ1-3
V gene: TRBV13
CDR3 DNA: TGTGCCAGCAGCTTAGGACGACTCTCTGGAAACACCATATATTTT
CDR3 protein: CASSLGRLSGNTIYF

clone size: once
D gene: TRBD2
J gene: TRBJ2-1
V gene: TRBV7-2
CDR3 DNA: TGTGCCAGCAGCACCGCCTCGGGGGGGTACAATGAGCAGTTCTTC
CDR3 protein: CASSTASGGYNEQFF

clone size: .
D gene: .
J gene: TRBJ1-2
V gene: TRBV7-8
CDR3 DNA: TGTGCCAGCAGCCGGACAGCAGCTAACTATGGCTACACCTTC
CDR3 protein: CASSRTAANYGYTF

clone size: .
D gene: .
J gene: TRBJ2-7
V gene: TRBV7-8
CDR3 DNA: TGTGCCAGCAGCTGGGACTCTCAGAGCGAGCAGTACTTC
CDR3 protein: CASSWDSQSEQYF

clone size: .
D gene: .
J gene: TRBJ1-2
V gene: TRBV5-1
CDR3 DNA: TGCGCCAGCAGCTTGGATTCGGGGATGAACTATGGCTACACCTTC
CDR3 protein: CASSLDSGMNYGYTF

clone size: .
D gene: .
J gene: TRBJ2-5
V gene: TRBV30
CDR3 DNA: TGTGCCTGTCTGAAACTAGGGTACCAAGAGACCCAGTACTTC
CDR3 protein: CACLKLGYQETQYF

clone size: .
D gene: .
J gene: TRBJ1-6
V gene: TRBV7-9
CDR3 DNA: TGTGCCAGCAGCTTGAGGGGGGGCGCGTATCCACCCCTCCACTTT
CDR3 protein: CASSLRGGAYPPLHF

clone size: .
D gene: .
J gene: TRBJ1-1
V gene: TRBV2
CDR3 DNA: TGTGCCAGCAGCCCCGGGACTATGTGGACCACTGAAGCTTTCTTT
CDR3 protein: CASSPGTMWTTEAFF

clone size: .
D gene: .
J gene: TRBJ1-1
V gene: TRBV29-1
CDR3 DNA: TGCAGCGTTGTAGGAGCGTTGAACACTGAAGCTTTCTTT
CDR3 protein: CSVVGALNTEAFF

clone size: .
D gene: TRBD2
J gene: TRBJ2-1
V gene: TRBV5-5
CDR3 DNA: TGTGCCAGCAGCTTGGGGGCTAGCGGGAGATTAAGTGAGCAGTTCTTC
CDR3 protein: CASSLGASGRLSEQFF

clone size: .
D gene: TRBD1
J gene: TRBJ1-5
V gene: TRBV30
CDR3 DNA: TGTGCCTGGAGTCCCGGGACAGGGTATAGTAGCAATCAGCCCCAGCATTTT
CDR3 protein: CAWSPGTGYSSNQPQHF

clone size: .
D gene: .
J gene: TRBJ2-1
V gene: TRBV29-1
CDR3 DNA: TGCAGCACCCGGACAGAAAGGGGATACAATGAGCAGTTCTTC
CDR3 protein: CSTRTERGYNEQFF

clone size: .
D gene: TRBD1
J gene: TRBJ2-1
V gene: TRBV4-1
CDR3 DNA: TGCGCCAGCAGCCAAGAGAAGAGACAGGGGGCGTACGAGCAGTTCTTC
CDR3 protein: CASSQEKRQGAYEQFF

clone size: .
D gene: TRBD1
J gene: TRBJ1-5
V gene: TRBV5-3
CDR3 DNA: TGTGCCAGAAGCTTGGAGGGACAGACTAGCAATCAGCCCCAGCATTTT
CDR3 protein: CARSLEGQTSNQPQHF

clone size: .
D gene: TRBD2
J gene: TRBJ2-2
V gene: TRBV9
CDR3 DNA: TGTGCCAGCAACGAAGCGGGAGGTAGTACCGGGGAGCTGTTTTTT
CDR3 protein: CASNEAGGSTGELFF

clone size: .
D gene: TRBD1
J gene: TRBJ1-6
V gene: TRBV6-4
CDR3 DNA: TGTGCCAGCAGTGGCACAGCGAGTTATTGGGGACAGGGCGAAAATTCACCCCTCCACTTT
CDR3 protein: CASSGTASYWGQGENSPLHF

clone size: .
D gene: .
J gene: TRBJ1-1
V gene: TRBV4-2
CDR3 DNA: TGTGCCAGCAGCCACCATTCGAGGAACACTGAAGCTTTCTTT
CDR3 protein: CASSHHSRNTEAFF

clone size: .
D gene: .
J gene: TRBJ1-4
V gene: TRBV4-2
CDR3 DNA: TGTGCCAGCAGCCCCTCCGGGGGTGGCGAAAAACTGTTTTTT
CDR3 protein: CASSPSGGGEKLFF

clone size: .
D gene: .
J gene: TRBJ2-3
V gene: TRBV19
CDR3 DNA: TGTGCCAGTAAGGAGACCTATTCTAGCACAGATACGCAGTATTTT
CDR3 protein: CASKETYSSTDTQYF

clone size: .
D gene: TRBD1
J gene: TRBJ1-6
V gene: TRBV27
CDR3 DNA: TGTGCCAGCAGTCCCTTGACAGGGGGCAGGTCACCCCTCCACTTT
CDR3 protein: CASSPLTGGRSPLHF

clone size: .
D gene: TRBD1
J gene: TRBJ2-4
V gene: TRBV29-1
CDR3 DNA: TGCAGCGTGAACAAGGTGGACAGGGATTCAGACATTCAGTACTTC
CDR3 protein: CSVNKVDRDSDIQYF

clone size: .
D gene: .
J gene: TRBJ2-7
V gene: TRBV30
CDR3 DNA: TGTGCCTGGAGTTACCCGACGAGGGCTAAGCAGTACTTC
CDR3 protein: CAWSYPTRAKQYF

clone size: .
D gene: .
J gene: TRBJ2-7
V gene: TRBV6-5
CDR3 DNA: TGTGCCAGCAGTCAAACGGACATGGGGGGTAGTACCCAGTACTTC
CDR3 protein: CASSQTDMGGSTQYF

clone size: .
D gene: TRBD2
J gene: TRBJ2-7
V gene: TRBV19
CDR3 DNA: TGTGCCAGTAGTCGACTAGCGGGAAAGTCCCACGAGCAGTACTTC
CDR3 protein: CASSRLAGKSHEQYF

clone size: .
D gene: .
J gene: TRBJ2-2
V gene: TRBV5-4
CDR3 DNA: TGTGCCAGCAGCTTACTACCGGCGGCCGGGGAGCTGTTTTTT
CDR3 protein: CASSLLPAAGELFF

clone size: .
D gene: TRBD1
J gene: TRBJ1-4
V gene: TRBV29-1
CDR3 DNA: TGCAGCGTCGGGAGACAGGGCGAAAAACTGTTTTTT
CDR3 protein: CSVGRQGEKLFF

clone size: .
D gene: TRBD2
J gene: TRBJ2-2
V gene: TRBV10-3
CDR3 DNA: TGTGCCATCAGTCCCCCCTTGGGACTAGCGGGATCCGGGGGCACCGGGGAGCTGTTTTTT
CDR3 protein: CAISPPLGLAGSGGTGELFF

clone size: .
D gene: .
J gene: TRBJ2-5
V gene: TRBV6-5
CDR3 DNA: TGTGCCAGCAGTTACGGTCTGGGCTCTCTATGGACCCAGTACTTC
CDR3 protein: CASSYGLGSLWTQYF

clone size: .
D gene: .
J gene: TRBJ2-4
V gene: TRBV5-6
CDR3 DNA: TGTGCCAGCCCCCGGGTTCCGGCCCTTCAGTACTTC
CDR3 protein: CASPRVPALQYF

clone size: .
D gene: TRBD2
J gene: TRBJ2-1
V gene: TRBV5-1
CDR3 DNA: TGCGCCAGCAGCTTGGTAGCGGGAGGGTACAATGAGCAGTTCTTC
CDR3 protein: CASSLVAGGYNEQFF

clone size: .
D gene: .
J gene: TRBJ2-5
V gene: TRBV5-6
CDR3 DNA: TGTGCCAGCAGCCCCCGATTCGGGGATGTAGAGACCCAGTACTTC
CDR3 protein: CASSPRFGDVETQYF

clone size: .
D gene: .
J gene: TRBJ2-1
V gene: TRBV7-3
CDR3 DNA: TGTGCCAGCAGCCCGTTCATCGGGTCCTACAATGAGCAGTTCTTC
CDR3 protein: CASSPFIGSYNEQFF

clone size: .
D gene: .
J gene: TRBJ1-2
V gene: TRBV7-9
CDR3 DNA: TGTGCCAGCAGCTCTCCGGGACAACACTATGGCTACACCTTC
CDR3 protein: CASSSPGQHYGYTF

clone size: .
D gene: .
J gene: TRBJ2-7
V gene: TRBV7-9
CDR3 DNA: TGTGCCAGCAGCTTATGGCGGGGGACATTACGGGCCTACGAGCAGTACTTC
CDR3 protein: CASSLWRGTLRAYEQYF

clone size: many
D gene: .
J gene: TRBJ2-1
V gene: TRBV29-1
CDR3 DNA: TGCAGCGTTGAAGAAGGTGGAGGGGACGAGCAGTTCTTC
CDR3 protein: CSVEEGGGDEQFF

clone size: .
D gene: .
J gene: TRBJ1-3
V gene: TRBV28
CDR3 DNA: TGTGCCAGCGGGGGAGGACTTTCTTCTGGAAACACCATATATTTT
CDR3 protein: CASGGGLSSGNTIYF